This T cell receptor (beta chain) was captured in a study of metastatic and nonmetastatic thyroid tumors. Study-wide results and caveats: Malignant thyroid tumors reportedly exceeded benign nodules significantly in TCR beta diversity, with the difference appearing in blood and tumor.

This clone was seen many times. Its antigen is not known. Source study methods: Across clinicopathological groups, CDR3 differences served as the basis for building a distant-metastasis classifier for papillary thyroid cancer. With MiXCR, TCRdb reprocessed the PCR reads. For this entry, the V and J calls and clone size follow TCRdb and not the study's own pipeline. The table has 43,000 or so clones, around 15% seen once. The ends were cut back, 9 bases at V and 2 bases at J, with 6 bases in the middle. The CDR3 extends over 11 amino acids. Not a single patient had been given any form of treatment at any point before undergoing thyroid surgery.

The receptor was derived from a female donor with papillary thyroid cancer or a benign thyroid nodule (not recorded which). Some clones in this sample may be carry-over from other donors' samples. The V call is TRBV12-3 or TRBV12-4, the J call TRBJ2-3; D is ambiguous. The sample comprised blood. CDR3 region: CASRFTDTQYF. The CDR3 DNA reads as TGTGCCAGTCGATTCACAGATACGCAGTATTTT.